One and the same sample provided the 32 T cell receptor beta chains below, sequenced in a study of T cells in Graves' hyperthyroidism and ophthalmopathy (dated by TCRdb to the late 2010s). To prepare the library, multiplex PCR was applied. Sequencing relied on an Illumina HiSeq 2000. The TCR beta CDR3 regions were amplified from the RNA transcripts. The TCR CDR3 was subjected to a first round of RT-PCR using the HTBI primer set and the Qiagen OneStep RT-PCR kit. TCRdb applied fastp at Q25 and MiXCR to the public reads, then kept only in-frame beta chains. Records with the same CDR3 protein are collapsed into one entry carrying the most frequent genes and DNA. Across this sample there are 350,000 to 450,000 distinct CDR3 sequences, with over 13% seen only once. The top ten clones comprise around 30% of the sample. Source material: blood. Every receptor here comes from a man aged 50 or older with Graves' ophthalmopathy.

Many counts were recorded for this clonotype. The chain joins TRBV7-8 to TRBJ1-2, with TRBD1 as a possible D gene (6 bases). The CDR3 runs 13 residues. Germline V gene data show CDR1 as SGHVS and CDR2 as FQNEAQ. V gave up 5 bases and J gave up 7 bases, with 14 bases separating them. The CDR3 nucleotides read TGTGCCAGCAGCGCGAACAGGGATGGTGGCTACACCTTC. Its protein is CASSANRDGGYTF.

In this sample, this clonotype turned up many times. This chain joins TRBV9 and TRBJ2-5; TRBD2 might be the D (6 bases). Deletions cut 0 bases from V and 4 bases from J, with 13 bases between. This CDR3 has 15 residues. Germline-derived CDR1 and CDR2 are SGDLS and YYNGEE. The CDR3 sequence: CASSVEGTAIETQYF. In DNA form, the CDR3 reads TGTGCCAGCAGCGTAGAGGGGACTGCAATAGAGACCCAGTACTTC.

The chain has TRBV19 and TRBJ2-7; 12 bases are a match to TRBD2. This CDR3 is built from 16 residues. V lost 5 bases and J lost 3; bases outside the gene matches: 8. CDR1 is LNHDA and CDR2 is SQIVND in the germline V gene (reference sequence). In DNA, the CDR3 is TGTGCCAGTAGTGCCCACCGGACTAGCGGGAACTACGAGCAGTACTTC. Encoded protein: CASSAHRTSGNYEQYF.

This rearrangement joins TRBV5-1 to TRBJ1-1, with unresolved D. Trimming took 4 bases from V and 3 from J, leaving 13 bases between them. Germline V lookup: CDR1 SGHRS, CDR2 YFSETQ. The CDR3 extends over 14 amino acids. The CDR3 sequence: CASSVQSVDTEAFF. The CDR3 bases are TGCGCCAGCAGCGTTCAAAGTGTAGACACTGAAGCTTTCTTT.

This clonotype was seen repeatedly, ten times or more. For the CDR3, the DNA is TGTGCCAGCAGCCCTGGCATGGATACGCAGTATTTT. It yields the protein CASSPGMDTQYF. V is TRBV11-2 and J is TRBJ2-3, with D hard to call. The CDR3 is 12 residues long. Germline CDR1 SGHAT, CDR2 FQNNGV. With 5 bases removed from V and 6 bases from J, the gap between germline ends came to 9 bases.

The chain combines TRBV9 with TRBJ2-1; TRBD1 matches at 7 bases. V lost 3 bases to trimming and J lost 7 bases; unmatched junction nucleotides: 7. The CDR3 spans 14 residues. Germline loops: CDR1 SGDLS, CDR2 YYNGEE. CDR3 protein: CASSERGLRNEQFF. In DNA form, the CDR3 reads TGTGCCAGCAGCGAGAGGGGGCTGAGGAATGAGCAGTTCTTC.

This clonotype was picked up many times. This chain connects TRBV7-9 to TRBJ2-2; weak D call: TRBD1 (5 bases). Germline V gives CDR1 SEHNR, CDR2 FQNEAQ (reference sequence). CDR3 length: 14 residues. V was cut by 4 bases and J by 1 base, with 7 bases left in between. Here the CDR3 reads CASSYGQNTGELFF. As DNA, the CDR3 is TGTGCCAGCAGCTACGGACAGAACACCGGGGAGCTGTTTTTT.

At least ten counts were recorded for this clonotype. V gene TRBV10-3 combines with J gene TRBJ1-2; the D gene is possibly TRBD1 (6 bases). V dropped 4 bases and J dropped 3 bases, with 9 bases sitting between them. CDR1 and CDR2 (germline): ENHRY, SYGVKD. This CDR3 comprises 13 residues. The CDR3 is CAISAQGDYGYTF. The CDR3 nucleotides are TGTGCCATCAGTGCACAGGGTGACTATGGCTACACCTTC.

This clonotype was seen many times. The chain joins TRBV2 to TRBJ2-3; 7 nucleotides agree with TRBD1. The CDR3 spans 15 residues. Germline V gene lookup returns CDR1 SNHLY and CDR2 FYNNEI. Germline trimming cut 2 bases from V and 6 bases from J; bases unmatched to any gene: 8. The CDR3 spells CASSELDRDVDTQYF. As DNA, the CDR3 is TGTGCCAGCAGTGAACTAGACAGGGACGTGGATACGCAGTATTTT.

This chain links TRBV6-5 with TRBJ2-3; D is possibly TRBD2 (5 bases). Germline loops: CDR1 MNHEY, CDR2 SVGAGI. V shed 0 bases and J shed 3 bases, with 10 bases lying between them. The CDR3 loop spans 15 amino acids. CDR3 nucleotide sequence: TGTGCCAGCAGTTACTCCGGGGATAGAACAGATACGCAGTATTTT. Translation gives CASSYSGDRTDTQYF.

There are a few counts of this clonotype. The chain is built from TRBV15 and TRBJ2-4; D is uncertain. V was cut by 0 bases and J by 0 bases, with 6 bases left in between. Per germline, CDR1 LNHNV and CDR2 YYDKDF (reference sequence). This CDR3 contains 15 residues. This CDR3 is CATSRDGLAKNIQYF. In DNA, the CDR3 is TGTGCCACCAGCAGAGACGGGCTAGCCAAAAACATTCAGTACTTC.

At least ten counts were recorded for this clonotype. V is TRBV9 and J is TRBJ2-2; 11 nucleotides agree with TRBD2. After removal of 3 bases from V and 1 base from J, the junction contained 2 bases not matched to a gene. Germline loops: CDR1 SGDLS, CDR2 YYNGEE. This CDR3 region has 16 residues. This CDR3 is CASSEGLAENTGELFF. Here the CDR3 DNA reads TGTGCCAGCAGCGAGGGACTAGCGGAGAACACCGGGGAGCTGTTTTTT.

In this sample, this clonotype turned up a few times. J is TRBJ2-2 and V is TRBV5-1; D gene unclear. V lost 3 bases and J 4 bases, leaving 16 bases between the germline ends. This CDR3 is built from 16 residues. Germline values: CDR1 SGHRS, CDR2 YFSETQ. The CDR3: CASSSLPSLPTGELFF. The CDR3 region has the DNA TGCGCCAGCAGCTCCCTACCCAGCTTACCCACCGGGGAGCTGTTTTTT.

The sample holds a few counts of this clonotype. The V call is TRBV12-3 or TRBV12-4, the J call TRBJ2-3; 7 nucleotides align to TRBD1. CDR3 size: 15 residues. Losses at the gene ends were 3 bases for V and 14 bases for J; bases not matched to a gene: 17. The CDR3 sequence is CASSFSGQSQGDRYF. Here the CDR3 DNA reads TGTGCCAGCAGTTTCTCAGGCCAGAGTCAGGGGGATAGGTATTTT.

This clonotype was found many times. The CDR3 loop is CASSQDRREQYF. CDR3 bases: TGTGCCAGCAGCCAAGATAGGAGGGAGCAGTACTTC. The V and J genes are TRBV3-1 and TRBJ2-7, with TRBD2 as a possible D gene (5 bases). CDR1 and CDR2 from the germline V gene are LGHDT and YNNKEL (reference sequence). The CDR3 loop spans 12 amino acids. V was cut by 0 bases and J by 7 bases, with 7 bases left in between.

This clonotype was found many times. This chain joins TRBV20-1 and TRBJ1-5; D gene uncertain. The CDR3 is made up of 12 amino acids. Germline V gives CDR1 DFQATT, CDR2 SNEGSKA (reference sequence). V shed 6 bases and J shed 4 bases, with 10 bases lying between them. CDR3 region: CSALRGNQPQHF. CDR3 bases: TGCAGTGCCCTCCGCGGGAATCAGCCCCAGCATTTT.

In its sample, this clonotype was seen many times. This chain connects TRBV6-2 or TRBV6-3 to TRBJ2-1; D gene ambiguous. CDR1 MNHEY and CDR2 SVGEGT come from the germline V gene. Trimming shortened V by 3 bases and J by 8 bases, and 17 bases separated the two germline ends. The CDR3 contains 15 residues. The chain's CDR3 is CASSYENVGIYEQFF. CDR3 in DNA: TGTGCCAGCAGTTATGAAAATGTCGGCATATATGAGCAGTTCTTC.

V usage is TRBV19 and J usage is TRBJ2-5; 8 bases match TRBD1. V dropped 6 bases and J dropped 9; count of bases not matched to a gene: 9. The germline gives CDR1 LNHDA, CDR2 SQIVND (reference sequence). The CDR3 totals 13 residues. The CDR3 loop reads CASRSGQVDAQYF. CDR3 sequence (DNA): TGTGCCAGTAGATCGGGACAGGTGGACGCCCAGTACTTC.

This clonotype was observed at least ten times. The chain links TRBV6-6 to TRBJ2-7; 7 bases align to TRBD1. The CDR3 runs to 16 residues. From germline, CDR1 is MNHNY and CDR2 SVGAGI (reference sequence). J was trimmed by 4 bases and V by 0 bases; bases with no gene match: 9. In DNA, the CDR3 is TGTGCCAGCAGTTACTCCCCGAGGACAGGAAAATACGAGCAGTACTTC. Translated: CASSYSPRTGKYEQYF.

This clonotype came up many times. The chain combines TRBV5-5 with TRBJ1-1; TRBD1 matches at 7 bases. Trimming at V came to 7 bases and at J to 1 base, leaving 7 bases not matched to a gene. CDR1 is SGHKS, CDR2 YYEKEE, per germline (reference sequence). This CDR3 has 14 amino acids. CDR3 region: CASSVGTANTEAFF. In nucleotides, the CDR3 is TGTGCCAGCTCCGTGGGGACAGCGAACACTGAAGCTTTCTTT. The whole variable domain, remainder taken from reference TRBV5-5 and TRBJ1-1, is DAGVTQSPTHLIKTRGQQVTLRCSPISGHKSVSWYQQVLGQGPQFIFQYYEKEERGRGNFPDRFSARQFPNYSSELNVNALLLGDSALYLCASSVGTANTEAFFGQGTRLTVV.

This clonotype was counted ten times or more. The rearrangement uses TRBV28 and TRBJ1-1; tentatively, D is TRBD1 (5 bases). Germline CDR1 reads MDHEN; CDR2 reads SYDVKM. Trimming shortened V by 6 bases and J by 1 base, and 21 bases separated the two germline ends. The CDR3 runs to 17 residues. The CDR3 loop reads CASRPGGGENPNTEAFF. The CDR3 bases are TGTGCCAGCAGACCGGGCGGGGGTGAAAACCCGAACACTGAAGCTTTCTTT.

This clonotype was seen at least ten times. The chain employs TRBV18 and TRBJ1-1; D gene ambiguous. V lost 3 bases to trimming and J lost 2 bases, with 10 bases between them. Per germline, CDR1 KGHSH and CDR2 LQKENI. The CDR3 covers 14 residues. CDR3 in amino acids: CASSPLSVNTEAFF. In DNA form, the CDR3 reads TGTGCCAGCTCACCTCTTTCAGTTAACACTGAAGCTTTCTTT.

This clonotype was recorded at least ten times. This sequence joins TRBV6-1 and TRBJ2-7; D gene ambiguous. CDR3 length equals 14 residues. Trimming removed 2 bases at V and 3 bases at J, with 11 bases between. Germline CDR1 reads MNHNS; CDR2 reads SASEGT. CDR3 sequence reads: CASSERGSIYEQYF. DNA for the CDR3: TGTGCCAGCAGTGAAAGAGGTTCTATCTACGAGCAGTACTTC.

In DNA form, the CDR3 reads TGCAGTGGCTCCCGAGACAGCCGCCAAGAGACCCAGTACTTC. This translates into CSGSRDSRQETQYF. J is TRBJ2-5 and V is TRBV20-1; D may be TRBD1 (5 bases). The CDR3 is made up of 14 amino acids. The V gene lost 7 bases and the J gene lost 1 base, with 16 bases spanning the gap. From germline, CDR1 is DFQATT and CDR2 SNEGSKA (reference sequence).

The rearrangement joins TRBV29-1 to TRBJ1-2; D possibly corresponds to TRBD1 (6 bases). Trimming removed 4 bases at V and 2 bases at J, with 8 bases between. The CDR3 covers 12 residues. Germline CDR1 and CDR2: SQVTM and ANQGSEA. The CDR3 sequence: CSVGGPNYGYTF. CDR3 coding DNA: TGCAGCGTTGGGGGGCCGAACTATGGCTACACCTTC.

The genes are TRBV9 and TRBJ2-7; 9 bases align to TRBD1. The CDR3 runs 16 residues. V dropped 2 bases and J dropped 2; count of bases not matched to a gene: 8. The germline V gene encodes CDR1 SGDLS and CDR2 YYNGEE. DNA of the CDR3: TGTGCCAGCAGCGTCCACGGGGACAGGGAAACCTACGAGCAGTACTTC. Translating gives CASSVHGDRETYEQYF.

The sample holds a few counts of this clonotype. The chain has TRBV20-1 and TRBJ2-1, with TRBD2 matching over 11 bases. This CDR3 contains 16 residues. Per germline, CDR1 DFQATT and CDR2 SNEGSKA (reference sequence). Trimming cost V 5 bases and J 6 bases; bases outside gene matches: 12. CDR3 sequence: CSAFSHSGLAVNEQFF. The CDR3 DNA sequence: TGCAGTGCTTTCTCCCACTCGGGACTAGCGGTCAATGAGCAGTTCTTC.

Ten or more counts support this clonotype. The gene calls are TRBV20-1 and TRBJ1-1; D remains ambiguous. The CDR3 has 12 amino acids. The germline V gene has CDR1 DFQATT and CDR2 SNEGSKA (reference sequence). V shed 3 bases and J shed 5 bases, with 10 bases lying between them. CDR3 sequence reads: CSAREGRTEAFF. CDR3 bases: TGCAGTGCTAGGGAGGGTCGGACTGAAGCTTTCTTT.

A few counts support this clonotype. This sequence joins TRBV19 and TRBJ2-7; the D gene is possibly TRBD1 (6 bases). This CDR3 is built from 17 residues. Germline-derived CDR1 and CDR2 are LNHDA and SQIVND (reference sequence). Trimming pared 3 bases from V and 0 bases from J, leaving 18 bases between. This chain's CDR3 is CASSIRARDISSYEQYF. CDR3 in DNA: TGTGCCAGTAGTATTCGGGCCCGGGACATCAGCTCCTACGAGCAGTACTTC.

J is TRBJ1-6 and V is TRBV30; TRBD1 aligns across 7 bases. Germline V gene lookup returns CDR1 GTSNPN and CDR2 SVGIG (reference sequence). With 3 bases clipped from V and 10 bases from J, the junction kept 12 bases outside the gene matches. The CDR3 runs 15 residues. CDR3 in amino acids: CAWRDPGTEISPLHF. The CDR3 bases are TGTGCCTGGAGAGACCCCGGGACAGAGATATCACCCCTCCACTTT.

V and J are TRBV27 and TRBJ1-1; D remains ambiguous. Trimming removed 9 bases from V and 1 base from J, with 15 bases in between. CDR3 length: 14 amino acids. From germline, CDR1 is MNHEY and CDR2 SMNVEV (reference sequence). In DNA, the CDR3 is TGTGCCAGTAGGCTGGCGGATTGGAACACTGAAGCTTTCTTT. It yields the protein CASRLADWNTEAFF.

This clonotype was counted ten times or more. This chain connects TRBV13 to TRBJ1-1; D is uncertain. Trimming took off 5 bases at V and 0 bases at J, with 1 base between the two ends. The CDR3 has 11 residues. Germline lookup yields CDR1 PRHDT and CDR2 FYEKMQ (reference sequence). The CDR3 region is CASSMNTEAFF. Here the CDR3 DNA reads TGTGCCAGCAGCATGAACACTGAAGCTTTCTTT.